These 8 T cell receptor beta chains share one sample of origin, sequenced in a study of blood T cell repertoires in COVID-19. Sequencing was performed with immunoSEQ multiplex PCR; in TCRdb, only in-frame clones are kept and a portion is missing. The sample has roughly 250,000 clones, approximately 89% seen once. Material for sequencing was peripheral blood. All receptors come from a woman between 50 and 59 years old with acute or convalescent COVID-19.

This clone was picked up one time. The chain employs TRBV9 and TRBJ2-1, with 8 bases fitting TRBD2. CDR3 length equals 16 residues. Per the germline V gene, CDR1 is SGDLS and CDR2 is YYNGEE. The V segment lost 3 bases and the J segment 3 bases; nucleotides outside the gene matches: 8. CDR3 coding DNA: TGTGCCAGCAGCGCCTTTTCTAGCGGGCTCTACAATGAGCAGTTCTTC. It yields the protein CASSAFSSGLYNEQFF.

The V gene is TRBV5-1, the J gene TRBJ2-1; the D gene is possibly TRBD2 (6 bases). CDR1 is SGHRS and CDR2 is YFSETQ in the germline V gene. V lost 4 bases and J 7 bases, leaving 18 bases between the germline ends. The CDR3 is made up of 15 amino acids. CDR3 in DNA: TGCGCCAGCAGCCCCGTCTTGCGGGATGGGAATGAGCAGTTCTTC. As protein: CASSPVLRDGNEQFF.

This chain links TRBV19 with TRBJ2-2; TRBD2 matches at 11 bases. Germline CDR1 is LNHDA and CDR2 is SQIVND (reference sequence). V dropped 0 bases and J dropped 6; count of bases not matched to a gene: 6. The CDR3 loop spans 17 amino acids. The CDR3 region is CASSIDLELAGAGELFF. In nucleotides, the CDR3 is TGTGCCAGTAGTATAGATCTCGAACTAGCGGGAGCCGGGGAGCTGTTTTTT.

The genes are TRBV25-1 and TRBJ2-7, with D maybe TRBD1 (5 bases). Germline CDR1 and CDR2: MGHDK and SYGVNS. V was cut by 3 bases and J by 3 bases, with 12 bases left in between. The CDR3 consists of 14 residues. CDR3 sequence: CASSESLTDYEQYF. The CDR3 DNA sequence: TGTGCCAGCAGTGAGTCCTTGACAGACTACGAGCAGTACTTC.

This sequence joins TRBV19 and TRBJ1-2; D is unresolved. Trimming took 1 base from V and 7 from J, leaving 10 bases between them. CDR3 size: 13 residues. Germline CDR1 is LNHDA and CDR2 is SQIVND (reference sequence). The CDR3 DNA reads as TGTGCCAGTAGTATAGGCGTCGGCGGTGGCTACACCTTC. It is translated as CASSIGVGGGYTF.

The rearrangement uses TRBV30 and TRBJ2-2, with 7 nucleotides matching TRBD2. The J segment lost 3 bases and the V segment lost 2 bases, leaving 15 bases of the junction unmatched. The CDR3 loop spans 18 amino acids. CDR1 GTSNPN and CDR2 SVGIG come from the germline V gene (reference sequence). CDR3 protein: CAWSLWSLSGTHTGELFF. CDR3 in DNA: TGTGCCTGGAGTCTCTGGAGCCTAAGCGGGACTCACACCGGGGAGCTGTTTTTT.

The chain is built from TRBV3-1 (or the pseudogene TRBV3-2) and TRBJ2-6; D perhaps matches TRBD2 (6 bases). Germline V lookup: CDR1 LGHDT, CDR2 YNNKEL (reference sequence). V gave up 1 base and J gave up 3 bases, with 10 bases separating them. This CDR3 is built from 16 residues. CDR3 loop: CASSQVDYIGANVLTF. CDR3 sequence (DNA): TGTGCCAGCAGCCAAGTGGACTACATTGGGGCCAACGTCCTGACTTTC.

This clone was recorded once. The rearrangement joins TRBV4-1 to TRBJ1-5, with D perhaps matching TRBD1 (6 bases). Trimming removed 1 base at V and 7 bases at J, with 17 bases between. Germline V CDR1 and CDR2: MGHRA, YSYEKL. This CDR3 has 16 residues. CDR3 in DNA: TGCGCCAGCAGCCAAGGAAAGGGGGGGAGCGGGCAGCCCCAGCATTTT. Its translation is CASSQGKGGSGQPQHF.